Reported below is one TCR beta chain. The data derive from a study of shared clonotypes between healthy human individuals. Healthy HIV-negative adults with no recent acute infections or vaccinations were recruited as donors. CDR3 length equals 14 residues. Per the germline V gene, CDR1 is SGHTA and CDR2 is FQGNSA. Trimming took off 3 bases at V and 6 bases at J, with 13 bases between the two ends. In the sorted-subset replicate PCRs, 200 ng DNA, around 30,000 T cell genomes, was used. Some clones are missing from TCRdb's copy, which holds only in-frame ones; the method was immunoSEQ multiplex PCR. The repertoire holds under 2.5 million clones, with just under 95% as singletons.

This clonotype originated in a man in his late teens or twenties in good health. Some clones in this sample may be carry-over from other donors' samples. Specimen: naive CD4+ T cells from PBMCs. Stated subset: CD45RA+ positively selected. The chain couples TRBV7-2 to TRBJ2-3; a weak D match, TRBD1 (7 bases). CDR3 sequence reads: CASSLNRGGDTQYF. In DNA form, the CDR3 reads TGTGCCAGCAGCTTGAACAGGGGAGGCGATACGCAGTATTTT.